This entry lists 29 T cell receptor beta chains sequenced from one sample in a study of blood T cell repertoires in COVID-19. TCRdb keeps only in-frame clones here, not all; method: immunoSEQ multiplex PCR. Of around 300,000 clones listed, approximately 90% are singletons. The sequencing sample was made of peripheral blood. All receptors derive from a man aged 18 to 30 with active or convalescent COVID-19.

V is TRBV28 and J is TRBJ2-7; TRBD2 matches at 8 bases. V was clipped by 5 bases and J by 1 base; unmatched bases: 7. CDR3 size: 15 residues. Germline assignment: CDR1 MDHEN and CDR2 SYDVKM. The CDR3 loop reads CASSTSGSGSYEQYF. CDR3 in DNA: TGTGCCAGCAGTACGAGCGGGAGTGGATCCTACGAGCAGTACTTC.

In its sample, this clone was seen once. V and J are TRBV11-2 and TRBJ2-7, with 8 bases aligning to TRBD2. Germline V gene data show CDR1 as SGHAT and CDR2 as FQNNGV. Trimming took 5 bases from V and 4 from J; bases not matched to a gene: 13. The CDR3 is made up of 16 amino acids. The CDR3 reads CASSPREGAGAYEQYF. The CDR3 DNA reads as TGTGCCAGCAGCCCCCGTGAGGGAGCGGGGGCTTACGAGCAGTACTTC.

The chain carries TRBV7-7 and TRBJ2-5; 14 positions agree with TRBD2. The CDR3 is 15 amino acids. J gave up 4 bases and V 6 bases, and 4 bases lay outside the gene matches. The germline CDR1 and CDR2 sequences are SSHAT and FNYEAQ (reference sequence). DNA for the CDR3: TGTGCCAGCAGTTTGACTAGCGGGGGGGCAGAGACCCAGTACTTC. Its protein product is CASSLTSGGAETQYF.

V and J are TRBV4-3 and TRBJ1-4; maybe TRBD1 (6 bases). The V and J ends lost 1 base and 8 bases respectively, with 14 bases between them. The CDR3 has 15 residues. Per the germline V gene, CDR1 is LGHNA and CDR2 is YSLEER. The CDR3 region has the DNA TGCGCCAGCAGCCAAGTCCCAGGGGCATACGAAAAACTGTTTTTT. As protein: CASSQVPGAYEKLFF.

CDR3 nucleotides: TGTGCCAGCACCCTCAGGGATATGAACACTGAAGCTTTCTTT. Amino acid sequence: CASTLRDMNTEAFF. J is TRBJ1-1 and V is TRBV7-9; tentative D call: TRBD1 (5 bases). There are 14 residues in the CDR3. Germline assignment: CDR1 SEHNR and CDR2 FQNEAQ (reference sequence). Between the trimmed V and J ends, which lost 7 bases and 0 bases, there was a span of 12 bases.

This clone was seen only a few times. The V call is TRBV5-1, the J call TRBJ2-3; 7 nucleotides line up with TRBD2. Germline V CDR1 and CDR2: SGHRS, YFSETQ. Trimming cost V 0 bases and J 6 bases; bases outside gene matches: 7. This CDR3 has 15 residues. Here the CDR3 DNA reads TGCGCCAGCAGCTTGGCCGGACTAGGGGTGGATACGCAGTATTTT. Protein: CASSLAGLGVDTQYF.

This chain links TRBV10-1 with TRBJ1-5; weak D call: TRBD1 (5 bases). V was clipped by 8 bases and J by 0 bases, with 20 bases between them. The length of the CDR3 is 17 residues. The germline gives CDR1 WNHNN, CDR2 SYGVQD (reference sequence). In DNA, the CDR3 is TGCGCCAGCGTTCTCGGACAAAATAATAATAGCAATCAGCCCCAGCATTTT. This encodes CASVLGQNNNSNQPQHF.

The chain joins TRBV27 to TRBJ1-2; no firm D call. Germline V lookup: CDR1 MNHEY, CDR2 SMNVEV (reference sequence). The CDR3 has 13 amino acids. The germline V and J ends were trimmed by 4 bases and 7 bases, with 13 bases remaining between them. For the CDR3, the DNA is TGTGCCAGCAGTTCGGGAGGGAGGCCTGGCTACACCTTC. Translating gives CASSSGGRPGYTF.

The gene calls are TRBV9 and TRBJ2-1; 13 nucleotides align to TRBD2. The CDR3 spans 16 residues. In germline, CDR1 is SGDLS, CDR2 YYNGEE. V was pared by 0 bases and J by 5 bases, with 2 bases of the junction left unmatched. CDR3 sequence: CASSVVGTSGNNEQFF. The CDR3 DNA sequence: TGTGCCAGCAGCGTAGTAGGGACTAGCGGGAACAATGAGCAGTTCTTC.

This clone showed up just a few times. J is TRBJ1-5 and V is TRBV4-3; no firm D call. CDR3 length: 15 amino acids. V was shortened by 1 base and J by 4 bases, with 11 bases between the two germline ends. Per the germline V gene, CDR1 is LGHNA and CDR2 is YSLEER. The CDR3, as DNA: TGCGCCAGCAGCCAAGCTCGGAACAGTAATCAGCCCCAGCATTTT. Translation: CASSQARNSNQPQHF.

This clone has a single count. J is TRBJ2-3 and V is TRBV4-1; 10 nucleotides align to TRBD2. After removal of 3 bases from V and 5 bases from J, the junction contained 5 bases not matched to a gene. This CDR3 contains 15 residues. From germline, CDR1 is MGHRA and CDR2 YSYEKL. In nucleotides, the CDR3 is TGCGCCAGCAGCCAGTTAGCGGGGGGCCAAGATACGCAGTATTTT. It codes for CASSQLAGGQDTQYF.

This rearrangement joins TRBV20-1 to TRBJ1-2, with D maybe TRBD1 (6 bases). Germline loops: CDR1 DFQATT, CDR2 SNEGSKA (reference sequence). Trimming took 6 bases from V and 4 from J, leaving 15 bases between them. This CDR3 has 13 residues. The CDR3 nucleotides read TGCAGTGCCAGTTATGGGGACACCTATGGCTACACCTTC. Translation gives CSASYGDTYGYTF.

The chain joins TRBV28 to TRBJ2-3; the D gene is possibly TRBD1 (6 bases). Germline values: CDR1 MDHEN, CDR2 SYDVKM. The CDR3 spans 17 residues. V lost 2 bases to trimming and J lost 3 bases, with 18 bases between them. Written as DNA, the CDR3 is TGTGCCAGCAGTTTAGTCAGCGCAGGGGATACGACAGATACGCAGTATTTT. Translating gives CASSLVSAGDTTDTQYF. Looking up the rest from reference TRBV28 and TRBJ2-3 gives the full variable domain: DVKVTQSSRYLVKRTGEKVFLECVQDMDHENMFWYRQDPGLGLRLIYFSYDVKMKEKGDIPEGYSVSREKKERFSLILESASTNQTSMYLCASSLVSAGDTTDTQYFGPGTRLTVL.

The chain uses TRBV11-3 and TRBJ1-5; 8 bases are a match to TRBD1. V lost 5 bases, J lost 0 bases, and 9 bases stayed unmatched. Germline V gene data show CDR1 as SGHNT and CDR2 as YENEEA. The CDR3 loop spans 17 amino acids. This chain's CDR3 is CASSAIQGEHSNQPQHF. The CDR3 DNA sequence: TGTGCCAGCAGCGCAATACAGGGGGAGCATAGCAATCAGCCCCAGCATTTT.

This chain's CDR3 is CASSDRENQPQHF. The CDR3 DNA is TGTGCCAGCAGTGATCGGGAGAATCAGCCCCAGCATTTT. This chain links TRBV6-1 with TRBJ1-5; D not resolved. CDR1 and CDR2 from the germline V gene are MNHNS and SASEGT. Between the trimmed V and J ends, which lost 3 bases and 4 bases, there was a span of 7 bases. The CDR3 length is 13 residues.

This sequence joins TRBV23-1 and TRBJ1-3; D unclear. TRBV23-1 is flagged as an ORF with uncertain function. The ends were cut back, 3 bases at V and 0 bases at J, with 6 bases in the middle. CDR3 length: 14 amino acids. The CDR3 DNA follows: TGCGCCAGCAGTCACCGGTCCTCTGGAAACACCATATATTTT. Protein product: CASSHRSSGNTIYF.

This chain joins TRBV6-1 and TRBJ2-5; 8 nucleotides agree with TRBD2. V was pared by 2 bases and J by 2 bases, with 10 bases of the junction left unmatched. Germline V gene sequence: CDR1 MNHNS, CDR2 SASEGT. The CDR3 contains 17 residues. CDR3 sequence: CASSEPYRSGRQETQYF. CDR3 DNA sequence: TGTGCCAGCAGTGAACCCTACCGAAGCGGGAGACAAGAGACCCAGTACTTC.

The chain has TRBV3-1 (or the pseudogene TRBV3-2) and TRBJ1-3; TRBD1 is a possible D gene (5 bases). In germline, CDR1 is LGHDT, CDR2 YNNKEL (reference sequence). The CDR3 length is 14 residues. Trimming removed 0 bases at V and 6 bases at J, with 9 bases between. The CDR3 loop reads CASSQDGGVNTIYF. Written as DNA, the CDR3 is TGTGCCAGCAGCCAAGACGGGGGGGTAAACACCATATATTTT.

V gene TRBV5-4 combines with J gene TRBJ2-3; D gene ambiguous. The length of the CDR3 is 13 residues. Per the germline V gene, CDR1 is SGHNT and CDR2 is YYREEE (reference sequence). Deletions cut 4 bases from V and 2 bases from J, with 8 bases between. In nucleotides, the CDR3 is TGTGCCAGCAGCACACCCTTCACAGATACGCAGTATTTT. Amino acids: CASSTPFTDTQYF.

V gene TRBV5-1 combines with J gene TRBJ2-7; 9 bases are shared with TRBD2. The germline V gene has CDR1 SGHRS and CDR2 YFSETQ. This CDR3 spans 14 amino acids. V shed 1 base, J shed 4 bases, and the junction held 3 bases outside the gene matches. The CDR3 spells CASSLLSGGYEQYF. CDR3 DNA: TGCGCCAGCAGCTTGCTTAGCGGGGGTTACGAGCAGTACTTC.

The V call is TRBV19, the J call TRBJ2-6; tentatively, D is TRBD2 (7 bases). The CDR3 is made up of 17 amino acids. In germline, CDR1 is LNHDA, CDR2 SQIVND (reference sequence). V lost 3 bases to trimming and J lost 1 base, with 13 bases between them. CDR3 sequence: CASSIVAGASGANVLTF. The CDR3 DNA reads as TGTGCCAGTAGTATTGTCGCGGGGGCGTCTGGGGCCAACGTCCTGACTTTC.

V is TRBV9 and J is TRBJ1-2, with unresolved D. Germline CDR1 and CDR2: SGDLS and YYNGEE. Trimming left V 4 bases short and J 4 bases short, with 11 bases between. The CDR3 runs to 13 residues. The CDR3 DNA is TGTGCCAGCAGCAGAGAGGGCAGCTATGGCTACACCTTC. Its protein is CASSREGSYGYTF.

The rearrangement uses TRBV7-2 and TRBJ2-1; 14 bases match TRBD2. This CDR3 comprises 19 residues. The germline V gene has CDR1 SGHTA and CDR2 FQGNSA. V lost 2 bases to trimming and J lost 0 bases; unmatched junction nucleotides: 6. CDR3 in DNA: TGTGCCAGCAGCTTATTAGGGACTAGCGGGAGCCGCTCCTACAATGAGCAGTTCTTC. It codes for CASSLLGTSGSRSYNEQFF.

J is TRBJ2-7 and V is TRBV18; no definite D call. Germline CDR1 and CDR2: KGHSH and LQKENI. The CDR3 has 11 amino acids. V lost 3 bases, J lost 3 bases, and 3 bases lay in between. The CDR3 spells CASSPGYEQYF. The CDR3 DNA is TGTGCCAGCTCACCCGGCTACGAGCAGTACTTC. Using reference TRBV18 and TRBJ2-7 for the parts outside the CDR3, the full variable domain is NAGVMQNPRHLVRRRGQEARLRCSPMKGHSHVYWYRQLPEEGLKFMVYLQKENIIDESGMPKERFSAEFPKEGPSILRIQQVVRGDSAAYFCASSPGYEQYFGPGTRLTVT.

The rearrangement joins TRBV15 to TRBJ2-6; tentative D call: TRBD1 (5 bases). Trimming cost V 0 bases and J 0 bases, with 24 bases left between them. CDR3 length: 22 residues. Germline V gene sequence: CDR1 LNHNV, CDR2 YYDKDF (reference sequence). This chain's CDR3 is CATSRDGATEISRNSGANVLTF. CDR3 DNA sequence: TGTGCCACCAGCAGAGATGGGGCGACGGAGATATCTAGAAACTCTGGGGCCAACGTCCTGACTTTC.

The chain is built from TRBV27 and TRBJ2-7; 8 positions agree with TRBD2. The CDR3 has 13 amino acids. From germline, CDR1 is MNHEY and CDR2 SMNVEV (reference sequence). Losses at the gene ends were 5 bases for V and 4 bases for J; bases not matched to a gene: 4. For the CDR3, the DNA is TGTGCCAGCAGTCGCATAGCGGGATACGAGCAGTACTTC. Residues: CASSRIAGYEQYF.

The rearrangement uses TRBV29-1 and TRBJ1-2; 10 nucleotides align to TRBD1. The V gene's germline CDR1 is SQVTM and CDR2 ANQGSEA. This CDR3 spans 16 amino acids. Unmatched junction bases numbered 14, after V lost 6 bases and J lost 4 bases. The CDR3 nucleotides are TGCAGCGTAGACACTTCCGGGACAGGGGTGGTCTATGGCTACACCTTC. Protein: CSVDTSGTGVVYGYTF.

This chain joins TRBV13 and TRBJ2-1; 7 nucleotides align to TRBD2. The trim removed 2 bases at V and 4 bases at J, leaving 5 bases unmatched. The CDR3 is 15 amino acids. Per the germline V gene, CDR1 is PRHDT and CDR2 is FYEKMQ (reference sequence). The CDR3 loop reads CASSLRLAVYNEQFF. DNA for the CDR3: TGTGCCAGCAGCTTAAGGCTAGCGGTGTACAATGAGCAGTTCTTC.

This rearrangement joins TRBV20-1 to TRBJ1-3; D gene uncertain. Germline assignment: CDR1 DFQATT and CDR2 SNEGSKA (reference sequence). The CDR3 is made up of 14 amino acids. Deletions cut 3 bases from V and 0 bases from J, with 9 bases between. CDR3 coding DNA: TGCAGTGCTAGTACAGTTTACTCTGGAAACACCATATATTTT. Protein: CSASTVYSGNTIYF.